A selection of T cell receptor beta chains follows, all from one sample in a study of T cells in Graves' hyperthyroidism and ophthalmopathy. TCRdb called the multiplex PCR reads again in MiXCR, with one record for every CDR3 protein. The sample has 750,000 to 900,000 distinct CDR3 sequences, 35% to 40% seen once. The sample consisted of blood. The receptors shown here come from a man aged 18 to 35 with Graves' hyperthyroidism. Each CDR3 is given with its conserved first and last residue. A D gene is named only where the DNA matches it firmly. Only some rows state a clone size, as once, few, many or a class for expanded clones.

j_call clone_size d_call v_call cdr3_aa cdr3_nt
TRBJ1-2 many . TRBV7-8 CASSLGAVSYGYTF TGTGCCAGCAGCTTAGGGGCGGTGAGCTATGGCTACACCTTC
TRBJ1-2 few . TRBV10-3 CASSDLSFGTRYGYTF TGTGCCAGCAGTGACCTTTCTTTCGGGACACGGTATGGCTACACCTTC
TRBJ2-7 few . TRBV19 CASSEGTGEAYEQYF TGTGCCAGTAGTGAAGGAACCGGGGAGGCCTACGAGCAGTACTTC
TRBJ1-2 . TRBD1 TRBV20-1 CSAESPGTAYGYTF TGCAGTGCTGAGTCCCCCGGGACAGCTTATGGCTACACCTTC
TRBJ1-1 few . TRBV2 CASSYRGAERNTEAFF TGTGCCAGCAGTTACCGGGGCGCGGAGAGGAACACTGAAGCTTTCTTT
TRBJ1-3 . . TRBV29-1 CSVERTDPGNTIYF TGCAGCGTTGAGAGGACAGATCCTGGAAACACCATATATTTT
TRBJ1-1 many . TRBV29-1 CSVEPQGEAFF TGCAGCGTTGAACCCCAGGGTGAAGCTTTCTTT
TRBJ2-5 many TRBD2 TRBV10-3 CAISASGRLETQYF TGTGCCATCAGTGCTAGCGGGAGATTGGAGACCCAGTACTTC
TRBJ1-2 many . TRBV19 CASSILHPHDGGYTF TGTGCCAGTAGTATTCTTCACCCTCATGACGGAGGCTACACCTTC
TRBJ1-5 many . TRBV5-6 CASSSWRGNQPQHF TGTGCCAGCAGTTCCTGGAGAGGCAATCAGCCCCAGCATTTT
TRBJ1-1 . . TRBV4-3 CASSQGEATEAFF TGCGCCAGCAGCCAGGGGGAGGCCACTGAAGCTTTCTTT
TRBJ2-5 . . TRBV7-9 CANSEGPFQETQYF TGTGCCAACAGTGAAGGTCCTTTCCAAGAGACCCAGTACTTC
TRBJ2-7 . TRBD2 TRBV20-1 CSATPPSGGLTYEQYF TGCAGTGCTACTCCCCCTAGCGGGGGCCTTACCTACGAGCAGTACTTC
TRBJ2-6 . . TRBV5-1 CASSQGPAGANVLTF TGCGCCAGCAGTCAGGGCCCGGCTGGGGCCAACGTCCTGACTTTC
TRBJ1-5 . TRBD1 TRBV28 CASEGQFNQPQHF TGTGCCAGCGAGGGACAGTTCAATCAGCCCCAGCATTTT
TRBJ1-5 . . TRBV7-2 CASSFTGVLDNQPQHF TGTGCCAGCAGTTTTACGGGGGTGTTGGACAATCAGCCCCAGCATTTT
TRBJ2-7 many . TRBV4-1 CASSQESSYEQYF TGCGCCAGCAGCCAGGAGAGCTCCTACGAGCAGTACTTC
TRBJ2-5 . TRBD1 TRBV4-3 CASSQGQGILETQYF TGCGCCAGCAGCCAAGGACAGGGGATATTGGAGACCCAGTACTTC
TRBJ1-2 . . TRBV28 CASSFQGGNYGYTF TGTGCCAGCAGTTTCCAGGGAGGGAACTATGGCTACACCTTC
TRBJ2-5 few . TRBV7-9 CASSFFGSHQQETQYF TGTGCCAGCAGCTTTTTCGGTTCCCACCAGCAAGAGACCCAGTACTTC
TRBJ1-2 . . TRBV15 CATSKDRGGAYTF TGTGCCACCAGCAAAGACCGGGGAGGGGCCTACACCTTC
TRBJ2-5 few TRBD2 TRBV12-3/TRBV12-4 CASRPGTSGETQYF TGTGCCAGCAGACCCGGGACTAGCGGAGAGACCCAGTACTTC
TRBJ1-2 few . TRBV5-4 CASSRDPGNYGYTF TGTGCCAGCAGCCGGGACCCGGGAAACTATGGCTACACCTTC
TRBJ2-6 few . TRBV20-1 CSARDLGASGANVLTF TGCAGTGCTAGAGATCTGGGGGCGAGTGGGGCCAACGTCCTGACTTTC
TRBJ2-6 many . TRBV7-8 CASSPRRWIGYGVVGANVLTF TGTGCCAGCAGCCCCCGAAGATGGATAGGTTACGGGGTCGTTGGGGCCAACGTCCTGACTTTC
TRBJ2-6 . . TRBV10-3 CATLRTGSGANVLTF TGTGCCACCCTTCGGACGGGCTCTGGGGCCAACGTCCTGACTTTC
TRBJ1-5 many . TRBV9 CASSADRNQPQHF TGTGCCAGCAGCGCAGACAGGAATCAGCCCCAGCATTTT
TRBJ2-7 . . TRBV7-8 CASRPRFGYEQYF TGTGCCAGCAGACCCAGATTCGGGTACGAGCAGTACTTC
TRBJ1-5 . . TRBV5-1 CASSLAGGRGQPQHF TGCGCCAGCAGCTTGGCCGGGGGCAGGGGTCAGCCCCAGCATTTT
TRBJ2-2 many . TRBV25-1 CASKEGTLDTGELFF TGTGCCAGCAAGGAAGGGACTTTGGACACCGGGGAGCTGTTTTTT
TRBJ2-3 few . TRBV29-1 CSGSGRGTDTQYF TGCAGCGGATCGGGGCGCGGCACAGATACGCAGTATTTT
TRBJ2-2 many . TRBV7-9 CASSPITGELFF TGTGCCAGTAGTCCTATCACCGGGGAGCTGTTTTTT
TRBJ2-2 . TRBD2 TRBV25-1 CASSEEGLAGHVTGELFF TGTGCCAGCAGTGAAGAAGGGCTAGCGGGTCATGTCACCGGGGAGCTGTTTTTT
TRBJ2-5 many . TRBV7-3 CASSLSGAGETQYF TGTGCCAGCAGCTTAAGCGGGGCTGGGGAGACCCAGTACTTC
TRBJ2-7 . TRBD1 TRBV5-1 CAGSQGQGSSHEQYF TGCGCCGGCAGCCAGGGACAGGGGTCATCCCACGAGCAGTACTTC
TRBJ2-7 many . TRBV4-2 CASSQDAGRSSYEQYF TGTGCCAGCAGCCAAGATGCAGGCAGGAGCTCCTACGAGCAGTACTTC